The rows below give T cell receptor beta chains drawn from one sample of a study of T-cell memory formation after mild COVID-19. MiXCR, run by TCRdb on the 5' RACE reads, gives a single entry per CDR3 protein. The sample has over 70,000 distinct CDR3 sequences, roughly an eighth seen once. Specimen: PBMCs or a T cell subset sorted from them (not recorded which). These receptors came from an adult woman who had mild COVID-19 (a few samples of this study predate the infection). Cell type and time point are not known. Both conserved end residues are part of each CDR3. A D gene is named only where the DNA matches it firmly. The listing skips clone size in some rows; elsewhere it reads once, few, many or a size class.

d_gene: NA; abundance: NA; j_gene: TRBJ1-6; v_gene: TRBV6-5; CDR3nt: TGTGCCAGCAGTCCACTTCCCGGACGTAACTATAATTCACCCCTCCACTTT; CDR3aa: CASSPLPGRNYNSPLHF
d_gene: NA; abundance: few; j_gene: TRBJ1-1; v_gene: TRBV21-1; CDR3nt: TGTGCCAGCAGCAAAGAGGCGGAATACACTGAAGCTTTCTTT; CDR3aa: CASSKEAEYTEAFF
d_gene: NA; abundance: few; j_gene: TRBJ1-1; v_gene: TRBV12-3/TRBV12-4; CDR3nt: TGTGCCAGCAGGCAGGGAGTTACTGAAGCTTTCTTT; CDR3aa: CASRQGVTEAFF
d_gene: NA; abundance: many; j_gene: TRBJ2-7; v_gene: TRBV12-3/TRBV12-4; CDR3nt: TGTGCCAGCAGCTTAGGGCCCAGCTACGAGCAGTACTTC; CDR3aa: CASSLGPSYEQYF
d_gene: NA; abundance: many; j_gene: TRBJ1-1; v_gene: TRBV12-3/TRBV12-4; CDR3nt: TGTGCCAGCAGTTTATCCCAGGGTGGGACTGAAGCTTTCTTT; CDR3aa: CASSLSQGGTEAFF
d_gene: NA; abundance: NA; j_gene: TRBJ2-1; v_gene: TRBV7-6; CDR3nt: TGTGCCAGCAGCTTACTCGCGCTCATTGATGAGCAGTTCTTC; CDR3aa: CASSLLALIDEQFF
d_gene: TRBD2; abundance: few; j_gene: TRBJ2-1; v_gene: TRBV2; CDR3nt: TGTGCCAGCAGTGGTGCGCGGGGGGCCCCCCATGAGCAGTTCTTC; CDR3aa: CASSGARGAPHEQFF
d_gene: NA; abundance: NA; j_gene: TRBJ1-2; v_gene: TRBV15; CDR3nt: TGTGCCACCAGCGAAAGCTCTCGTGGGGCAGACTATGGCTACACCTTC; CDR3aa: CATSESSRGADYGYTF
d_gene: NA; abundance: NA; j_gene: TRBJ1-2; v_gene: TRBV3-1; CDR3nt: TGTGCCAGCAGCCCTGGGGGAACTAACTATGGCTACACCTTC; CDR3aa: CASSPGGTNYGYTF
d_gene: NA; abundance: NA; j_gene: TRBJ2-7; v_gene: TRBV30; CDR3nt: TGTGCCTGGAGTGTACGGCTAGCCCCCGGCGAGCAGTACTTC; CDR3aa: CAWSVRLAPGEQYF
d_gene: TRBD2; abundance: NA; j_gene: TRBJ2-1; v_gene: TRBV3-1; CDR3nt: TGTGCCAGCAGCCCCAACCTCCTACCGGGAGGGTATGAGCAGTTCTTC; CDR3aa: CASSPNLLPGGYEQFF
d_gene: NA; abundance: NA; j_gene: TRBJ1-1; v_gene: TRBV7-2; CDR3nt: TGTGCCAGCAGCCGGGACGGAGAATTTTCTGAAGCTTTCTTT; CDR3aa: CASSRDGEFSEAFF
d_gene: TRBD1; abundance: few; j_gene: TRBJ2-7; v_gene: TRBV7-8; CDR3nt: TGTGCCAGCAGCCACAGGACAGGGGATGGCGAGCAGTACTTC; CDR3aa: CASSHRTGDGEQYF
d_gene: TRBD2; abundance: few; j_gene: TRBJ2-1; v_gene: TRBV27; CDR3nt: TGTGCCAGCCTAGCGGGGGGGAGCAATGAGCAGTTCTTC; CDR3aa: CASLAGGSNEQFF
d_gene: NA; abundance: few; j_gene: TRBJ1-5; v_gene: TRBV12-3/TRBV12-4; CDR3nt: TGTGCCAGCAGTATAGACGGGATCAATCAGCCCCAGCATTTT; CDR3aa: CASSIDGINQPQHF
d_gene: TRBD1; abundance: once; j_gene: TRBJ1-2; v_gene: TRBV29-1; CDR3nt: TGCAGCGCCCTGGGACAGAACTATGGCTACACCTTC; CDR3aa: CSALGQNYGYTF
d_gene: NA; abundance: NA; j_gene: TRBJ1-1; v_gene: TRBV5-1; CDR3nt: TGCGCCAGCAGCTTAGGGGCGGACCCTATGGGGACTTTCTTT; CDR3aa: CASSLGADPMGTFF
d_gene: TRBD2; abundance: NA; j_gene: TRBJ2-7; v_gene: TRBV4-1; CDR3nt: TGCGCCAGCAGCCAGTTCCTACTAGCGGGGGGCTACGAGCAGTACTTC; CDR3aa: CASSQFLLAGGYEQYF
d_gene: NA; abundance: few; j_gene: TRBJ2-3; v_gene: TRBV5-6; CDR3nt: TGTGCCAGCAGCGCCGTCAGGGCTAGCACAGATACGCAGTATTTT; CDR3aa: CASSAVRASTDTQYF
d_gene: NA; abundance: many; j_gene: TRBJ2-7; v_gene: TRBV29-1; CDR3nt: TGCAGCGTTGAAAACAGCCTCTCCTACGAGCAGTACTTC; CDR3aa: CSVENSLSYEQYF
d_gene: NA; abundance: NA; j_gene: TRBJ1-1; v_gene: TRBV12-3/TRBV12-4; CDR3nt: TGTGCCAGCAGTTTACTGGAGGGGGGCACTGAAGCTTTCTTT; CDR3aa: CASSLLEGGTEAFF
d_gene: NA; abundance: NA; j_gene: TRBJ2-7; v_gene: TRBV5-1; CDR3nt: TGCGCCAGCAGCCCGGACTCCTCTACCTCCTACGAGCAGTACTTC; CDR3aa: CASSPDSSTSYEQYF
d_gene: NA; abundance: many; j_gene: TRBJ2-5; v_gene: TRBV7-2; CDR3nt: TGTGCCAGCAGCCGATACCTGTCTGGGGTTGAGACCCAGTACTTC; CDR3aa: CASSRYLSGVETQYF
d_gene: NA; abundance: few; j_gene: TRBJ1-2; v_gene: TRBV6-5; CDR3nt: TGTGCCAGCAGTTACTCGTCCTTATTTAATGGCTACACCTTC; CDR3aa: CASSYSSLFNGYTF
d_gene: NA; abundance: few; j_gene: TRBJ1-1; v_gene: TRBV24-1; CDR3nt: TGTGCCACCAGTGAGGGGGACACTGAAGCTTTCTTT; CDR3aa: CATSEGDTEAFF
d_gene: NA; abundance: few; j_gene: TRBJ2-2; v_gene: TRBV29-1; CDR3nt: TGCAGCGGAAGAGAGTCGGGGGAGCTGTTTTTT; CDR3aa: CSGRESGELFF
d_gene: TRBD2; abundance: few; j_gene: TRBJ2-1; v_gene: TRBV27; CDR3nt: TGTGCCAGCACCCCCTCGCTGCTAGCGGCGTTCAATGAGCAGTTCTTC; CDR3aa: CASTPSLLAAFNEQFF
d_gene: NA; abundance: NA; j_gene: TRBJ2-5; v_gene: TRBV6-2/TRBV6-3; CDR3nt: TGTGCCAGCAGTTTCTACGGAGAAGAGACCCAGTACTTC; CDR3aa: CASSFYGEETQYF
d_gene: TRBD1; abundance: few; j_gene: TRBJ1-1; v_gene: TRBV30; CDR3nt: TGTGCCTGGAGTTCGGGGACAGGGCCCACTGAAGCTTTCTTT; CDR3aa: CAWSSGTGPTEAFF
d_gene: TRBD2; abundance: NA; j_gene: TRBJ2-7; v_gene: TRBV7-9; CDR3nt: TGTGCCAGCAGCTCGGGACGGGCTACGCTAGCGGGATCTTCAGTGCAGTACTTC; CDR3aa: CASSSGRATLAGSSVQYF
d_gene: NA; abundance: few; j_gene: TRBJ1-1; v_gene: TRBV9; CDR3nt: TGTGCCAGCACTAGGAAGGACACCGCCCGAGAGGAAGCTTTCTTT; CDR3aa: CASTRKDTAREEAFF
d_gene: NA; abundance: few; j_gene: TRBJ2-1; v_gene: TRBV20-1; CDR3nt: TGCAGTGCTAGAGAACCTAAGCCGGGCGCGGAATACAATGAGCAGTTCTTC; CDR3aa: CSAREPKPGAEYNEQFF
d_gene: NA; abundance: few; j_gene: TRBJ1-2; v_gene: TRBV12-3/TRBV12-4; CDR3nt: TGTGCCAGCAGTTTACCCTCGGGCGACTATGGCTACACCTTC; CDR3aa: CASSLPSGDYGYTF
d_gene: NA; abundance: NA; j_gene: TRBJ2-7; v_gene: TRBV27; CDR3nt: TGTGCCAGCAGTTTTGGGGGCCCTGAGCACGAGCAGTACTTC; CDR3aa: CASSFGGPEHEQYF
d_gene: NA; abundance: NA; j_gene: TRBJ2-5; v_gene: TRBV13; CDR3nt: TGTGCCAGCAGCTTAACCCCGACGGGAGAAGAGACCCAGTACTTC; CDR3aa: CASSLTPTGEETQYF
d_gene: TRBD1; abundance: NA; j_gene: TRBJ2-7; v_gene: TRBV19; CDR3nt: TGTGCCAGTAGTCTACCCGGGACAGGTGTCTACGAGCAGTACTTC; CDR3aa: CASSLPGTGVYEQYF
d_gene: NA; abundance: NA; j_gene: TRBJ1-1; v_gene: TRBV15; CDR3nt: TGTGCCACCAGCAGAGATTGGGGGCTGGGAAACACTGAAGCTTTCTTT; CDR3aa: CATSRDWGLGNTEAFF
d_gene: TRBD2; abundance: NA; j_gene: TRBJ2-1; v_gene: TRBV10-3; CDR3nt: TGTGCCATCAGTCCCGGGACTAGCGTCTACAATGAGCAGTTCTTC; CDR3aa: CAISPGTSVYNEQFF